These 29 T cell receptor beta chains were sequenced from one sample in a study of shared clonotypes between healthy human individuals. Using immunoSEQ multiplex PCR, the repertoire was profiled, and TCRdb retains in-frame clones only, with some absent. The table has 2.3 million or so clones, 90% to 95% seen once. The specimen was naive CD4+ T cells from PBMCs. Regarding subset: CD45RA+ positively selected. The receptors originated from a man between 18 and 29 years old in good health. Some clones in this sample may be carry-over from other donors' samples.

The V gene is TRBV28, the J gene TRBJ2-1; D is possibly TRBD2 (6 bases). Deletions cut 4 bases from V and 9 bases from J, with 19 bases between. Germline assignment: CDR1 MDHEN and CDR2 SYDVKM. The CDR3 extends over 15 amino acids. The CDR3 reads CASSSASFPGGEQFF. Written as DNA, the CDR3 is TGTGCCAGCAGTTCCGCCTCGTTTCCCGGGGGTGAGCAGTTCTTC.

This clone appeared once. The CDR3 is CASSYSQGEQYF. CDR3 sequence (DNA): TGTGCCAGCAGTTACTCGCAGGGCGAGCAGTACTTC. This chain joins TRBV6-5 and TRBJ2-7; TRBD1 might be the D (5 bases). Germline-derived CDR1 and CDR2 are MNHEY and SVGAGI. V lost 0 bases and J lost 6, with 6 bases in between. The length of the CDR3 is 12 residues.

The chain links TRBV10-2 to TRBJ2-7; 12 nucleotides align to TRBD2. V trimming: 5 bases; J trimming: 4 bases; junction bases outside the gene matches: 3. In germline, CDR1 is WSHSY, CDR2 SAAADI. The CDR3 spans 14 residues. CDR3 amino acids: CASSWTSGNYEQYF. Here the CDR3 DNA reads TGCGCCAGCAGTTGGACTAGCGGGAATTACGAGCAGTACTTC.

This clone was seen only a few times. The chain links TRBV5-1 to TRBJ1-1; TRBD1 is a possible D gene (6 bases). The CDR3 length is 15 residues. In germline, CDR1 is SGHRS, CDR2 YFSETQ. Between the trimmed V and J ends, which lost 3 bases and 5 bases, there was a span of 17 bases. CDR3 coding DNA: TGCGCCAGCAGCTCCGGACAGACTCGGTTTACTGAAGCTTTCTTT. Translated, it gives CASSSGQTRFTEAFF.

Comment on this clone: Other DNA sequences in this sample translate to the same CDR3. This chain connects TRBV5-1 to TRBJ2-7, with D unclear. CDR1 is SGHRS and CDR2 is YFSETQ in the germline V gene. CDR3 size: 13 residues. V was clipped by 0 bases and J by 3 bases, with 7 bases between them. The CDR3 DNA is TGCGCCAGCAGCTTGGGGGCTAGCTACGAGCAGTACTTC. Residues: CASSLGASYEQYF. The variable domain in full, with the rest retrieved from reference TRBV5-1 and TRBJ2-7, is KAGVTQTPRYLIKTRGQQVTLSCSPISGHRSVSWYQQTPGQGLQFLFEYFSETQRNKGNFPGRFSGRQFSNSRSEMNVSTLELGDSALYLCASSLGASYEQYFGPGTRLTVT.

This chain uses TRBV6-5 with TRBJ1-1; 8 positions match TRBD1. CDR1 and CDR2 from the germline V gene are MNHEY and SVGAGI. The junction had 3 bases not matched to a gene; V was cut back by 9 bases and J by 6 bases. This CDR3 region has 11 residues. The CDR3: CASKGQAEAFF. The CDR3 region has the DNA TGTGCCAGTAAGGGACAGGCTGAAGCTTTCTTT.

The V call is TRBV13, the J call TRBJ1-3; possibly TRBD1 for D (6 bases). This CDR3 is 13 amino acids long. Germline loops: CDR1 PRHDT, CDR2 FYEKMQ (reference sequence). Trimming stripped 2 bases from V and 9 bases from J, with 11 bases between. The chain's CDR3 is CASSLWGGPTIYF. CDR3 DNA: TGTGCCAGCAGCTTATGGGGGGGCCCCACCATATATTTT.

J is TRBJ2-6 and V is TRBV5-1, with a tentative D call TRBD2 (5 bases). V dropped 0 bases and J dropped 4 bases, with 11 bases sitting between them. The CDR3 is 16 amino acids. Germline V gene sequence: CDR1 SGHRS, CDR2 YFSETQ. CDR3 loop: CASSLATGSGANVLTF. The DNA for the CDR3 is TGCGCCAGCAGCTTGGCCACGGGGTCCGGGGCCAACGTCCTGACTTTC.

The chain recombines TRBV15 with TRBJ1-1; possibly TRBD1 for D (5 bases). CDR3 length equals 13 residues. V shed 5 bases and J shed 1 base, with 8 bases lying between them. The germline V gene encodes CDR1 LNHNV and CDR2 YYDKDF (reference sequence). Written as DNA, the CDR3 is TGTGCCACCAGCCGACAGTGGAACACTGAAGCTTTCTTT. Translating gives CATSRQWNTEAFF.

V usage is TRBV15 and J usage is TRBJ1-4; 10 bases map to TRBD1. V dropped 2 bases and J dropped 7; count of bases not matched to a gene: 4. This CDR3 spans 15 amino acids. Germline-derived CDR1 and CDR2 are LNHNV and YYDKDF (reference sequence). CDR3 bases: TGTGCCACCAGCAGAAGGGGGGACAGGGGTGAAAAACTGTTTTTT. Its translation: CATSRRGDRGEKLFF.

The V gene is TRBV19, the J gene TRBJ1-5; D may be TRBD1 (6 bases). The germline V gene has CDR1 LNHDA and CDR2 SQIVND (reference sequence). The V end was cut by 7 bases, the J end by 6 bases, with 19 bases between. The CDR3 contains 15 residues. CDR3 sequence: CASTQQQGVGQPQHF. CDR3 in DNA: TGTGCCAGTACCCAACAACAGGGTGTAGGTCAGCCCCAGCATTTT.

This CDR3 reads CASSHAMDYQIQGAQYF. The CDR3 nucleotides read TGTGCCAGCAGCCATGCAATGGACTACCAGATCCAGGGCGCGCAGTATTTT. V is TRBV4-2 and J is TRBJ2-3; D is perhaps TRBD2 (6 bases). Looked up from germline, CDR1 is LGHNA and CDR2 is YNFKEQ. The CDR3 is 17 residues long. V lost 3 bases and J lost 10, with 26 bases in between.

The gene calls are TRBV15 and TRBJ2-7, with a possible D match to TRBD2 (6 bases). V was trimmed by 2 bases and J by 0 bases, leaving 8 bases between them. Germline V CDR1 and CDR2: LNHNV, YYDKDF (reference sequence). The CDR3 covers 14 residues. The CDR3 sequence: CATSRRDSSYEQYF. The DNA for the CDR3 is TGTGCCACCAGCAGACGGGACTCCTCCTACGAGCAGTACTTC.

The chain has TRBV5-4 and TRBJ1-1, with TRBD1 as a possible D gene (6 bases). V lost 4 bases and J 5 bases, leaving 21 bases between the germline ends. This CDR3 has 16 residues. The V gene's germline CDR1 is SGHNT and CDR2 YYREEE (reference sequence). DNA of the CDR3: TGTGCCAGCAGCCCCGGCGGCCAGGGGAAAGTAACTGAAGCTTTCTTT. This sequence encodes CASSPGGQGKVTEAFF. The full variable domain, rest sourced from reference TRBV5-4 and TRBJ1-1, is ETGVTQSPTHLIKTRGQQVTLRCSSQSGHNTVSWYQQALGQGPQFIFQYYREEENGRGNFPPRFSGLQFPNYSSELNVNALELDDSALYLCASSPGGQGKVTEAFFGQGTRLTVV.

CDR3 sequence (DNA): TGTGCCAGCAGCTTAGCGAAGGGGGCAGGCACTGAAGCTTTCTTT. Translated, it gives CASSLAKGAGTEAFF. This chain joins TRBV7-9 and TRBJ1-1, with 7 bases matching TRBD1. V shed 0 bases, J shed 4 bases, and the junction held 5 bases outside the gene matches. The CDR3 consists of 15 residues. CDR1 and CDR2 from the germline V gene are SEHNR and FQNEAQ (reference sequence).

This clone showed up just once. The sample contains more than one DNA sequence encoding this CDR3. This chain uses TRBV5-1 with TRBJ2-1, with 13 bases lining up with TRBD2. This CDR3 contains 15 residues. V trimming: 4 bases; J trimming: 5 bases; junction bases outside the gene matches: 3. Germline V gene sequence: CDR1 SGHRS, CDR2 YFSETQ. For the CDR3, the DNA is TGCGCCAGCAGCCCAGGGACTAGCGGGAACAATGAGCAGTTCTTC. It yields the protein CASSPGTSGNNEQFF.

The CDR3 region is CAWSGESRTGNNEKLFF. The CDR3 bases are TGTGCCTGGAGTGGGGAAAGCAGGACAGGGAATAATGAAAAACTGTTTTTT. This chain connects TRBV30 to TRBJ1-4; 8 nucleotides align to TRBD1. The V and J ends lost 1 base and 4 bases, in that order; junction bases with no gene match: 11. This CDR3 has 17 residues. In germline, CDR1 is GTSNPN, CDR2 SVGIG (reference sequence).

This clone was counted a single time. The V call is TRBV28, the J call TRBJ2-6, with D tentatively TRBD1 or TRBD2 (5 bases each). Germline V gives CDR1 MDHEN, CDR2 SYDVKM. The CDR3 runs to 18 residues. Trimming left V 10 bases short and J 0 bases short, with 22 bases between. CDR3 in DNA: TGTGCCACCACGGTGGGGACGCTGGTCCTCTCTGGGGCCAACGTCCTGACTTTC. Translated, it gives CATTVGTLVLSGANVLTF. Full variable domain (missing parts from reference TRBV28 and TRBJ2-6): DVKVTQSSRYLVKRTGEKVFLECVQDMDHENMFWYRQDPGLGLRLIYFSYDVKMKEKGDIPEGYSVSREKKERFSLILESASTNQTSMYLCATTVGTLVLSGANVLTFGAGSRLTVL.

The chain carries TRBV28 and TRBJ2-2; D may correspond to TRBD1 or TRBD2 (5 bases each). The CDR3 sequence is 15 residues long. Trimming removed 7 bases from V and 8 bases from J, with 20 bases in between. Germline V gene sequence: CDR1 MDHEN, CDR2 SYDVKM. The CDR3 sequence is CASTLSGTYRGELFF. CDR3 nucleotide sequence: TGTGCCAGCACCCTTTCCGGGACCTATCGGGGGGAGCTGTTTTTT.

This clone was seen more than once but under ten times. Other nucleotide sequences in the sample specify the same CDR3. This CDR3 reads CASSMGRNTEAFF. CDR3 nucleotide sequence: TGTGCCAGTAGTATGGGCAGGAACACTGAAGCTTTCTTT. The rearrangement joins TRBV19 to TRBJ1-1; no firm D call. The CDR3 length is 13 residues. V was shortened by 3 bases and J by 1 base, with 6 bases between the two germline ends. Per the germline V gene, CDR1 is LNHDA and CDR2 is SQIVND (reference sequence).

J is TRBJ1-5 and V is TRBV6-4, with TRBD1 as a possible D gene (5 bases). This CDR3 is 18 amino acids long. CDR1 MRHNA and CDR2 SNTAGT come from the germline V gene. V dropped 5 bases and J dropped 2 bases, with 22 bases sitting between them. CDR3 nucleotides: TGTGCCAGCAGTACACACAGAGGGGTAACCACTGGCAATCAGCCCCAGCATTTT. Translated: CASSTHRGVTTGNQPQHF.

The chain couples TRBV5-4 to TRBJ2-2, with TRBD2 matching 9 bases. This CDR3 spans 16 amino acids. CDR1 SGHNT and CDR2 YYREEE come from the germline V gene (reference sequence). With 1 base clipped from V and 6 bases from J, the junction kept 7 bases outside the gene matches. Here the CDR3 reads CASSLLVAGGAGELFF. CDR3 coding DNA: TGTGCCAGCAGCTTGTTGGTTGCGGGGGGGGCCGGGGAGCTGTTTTTT.

This clone was detected once. The chain recombines TRBV18 with TRBJ2-7; D is ambiguous. The CDR3 runs 13 residues. Germline V gene data show CDR1 as KGHSH and CDR2 as LQKENI. Deletions cut 2 bases from V and 1 base from J, with 6 bases between. CDR3 DNA sequence: TGTGCCAGCTCACCATGGTCATCCTACGAGCAGTACTTC. Its protein product is CASSPWSSYEQYF.

The chain is built from TRBV28 and TRBJ2-7, with TRBD1 matching over 9 bases. With V trimmed by 5 bases and J by 2 bases, 16 bases remained unmatched. The germline V gene encodes CDR1 MDHEN and CDR2 SYDVKM. The CDR3 length is 18 residues. As DNA, the CDR3 is TGTGCCAGCAGTCCCCCCCCGCTTTCGGGACAGGGAGCCTACGAGCAGTACTTC. Its translation is CASSPPPLSGQGAYEQYF.

The CDR3 loop reads CSVEGLAGGGDEQFF. CDR3 nucleotide sequence: TGCAGCGTTGAAGGACTAGCGGGAGGTGGCGATGAGCAGTTCTTC. V is TRBV29-1 and J is TRBJ2-1; 13 bases are a match to TRBD2. Losses at the gene ends were 1 base for V and 8 bases for J; bases not matched to a gene: 5. The germline gives CDR1 SQVTM, CDR2 ANQGSEA. This CDR3 comprises 15 residues.

The J gene is TRBJ2-1, the V gene TRBV9; 7 positions agree with TRBD2. V dropped 3 bases and J dropped 3; count of bases not matched to a gene: 6. This CDR3 has 15 amino acids. Germline loops: CDR1 SGDLS, CDR2 YYNGEE. The CDR3 is CASSDETSVYNEQFF. As DNA, the CDR3 is TGTGCCAGCAGCGATGAAACTAGCGTCTACAATGAGCAGTTCTTC.

The rearrangement uses TRBV5-4 and TRBJ2-7; TRBD1 matches 8 bases. The CDR3 sequence is 13 residues long. The ends lost 7 bases at V and 2 bases at J; junction bases unmatched: 5. The germline V gene encodes CDR1 SGHNT and CDR2 YYREEE (reference sequence). In nucleotides, the CDR3 is TGTGCCAGCGCAGACAGGGGAGCCTACGAGCAGTACTTC. Amino acid sequence: CASADRGAYEQYF. The full variable domain, its missing parts supplied by reference TRBV5-4 and TRBJ2-7, is ETGVTQSPTHLIKTRGQQVTLRCSSQSGHNTVSWYQQALGQGPQFIFQYYREEENGRGNFPPRFSGLQFPNYSSELNVNALELDDSALYLCASADRGAYEQYFGPGTRLTVT.

V is TRBV25-1 and J is TRBJ2-2, with TRBD1 as a possible D gene (5 bases). Trimming stripped 7 bases from V and 0 bases from J, with 12 bases between. Per the germline V gene, CDR1 is MGHDK and CDR2 is SYGVNS. This CDR3 comprises 15 residues. The CDR3 protein is CASTRQSANTGELFF. Here the CDR3 DNA reads TGTGCCAGCACCCGACAGAGCGCGAACACCGGGGAGCTGTTTTTT.

The chain has TRBV6-6 and TRBJ1-2; the match to TRBD1 covers 9 bases. The CDR3 has 13 residues. V shed 5 bases, J shed 8 bases, and the junction held 6 bases outside the gene matches. Germline values: CDR1 MNHNY, CDR2 SVGAGI (reference sequence). The CDR3 DNA reads TGTGCCAGCAGTGCGGGGGACAGGGCAGGCTACACCTTC. Translating gives CASSAGDRAGYTF.